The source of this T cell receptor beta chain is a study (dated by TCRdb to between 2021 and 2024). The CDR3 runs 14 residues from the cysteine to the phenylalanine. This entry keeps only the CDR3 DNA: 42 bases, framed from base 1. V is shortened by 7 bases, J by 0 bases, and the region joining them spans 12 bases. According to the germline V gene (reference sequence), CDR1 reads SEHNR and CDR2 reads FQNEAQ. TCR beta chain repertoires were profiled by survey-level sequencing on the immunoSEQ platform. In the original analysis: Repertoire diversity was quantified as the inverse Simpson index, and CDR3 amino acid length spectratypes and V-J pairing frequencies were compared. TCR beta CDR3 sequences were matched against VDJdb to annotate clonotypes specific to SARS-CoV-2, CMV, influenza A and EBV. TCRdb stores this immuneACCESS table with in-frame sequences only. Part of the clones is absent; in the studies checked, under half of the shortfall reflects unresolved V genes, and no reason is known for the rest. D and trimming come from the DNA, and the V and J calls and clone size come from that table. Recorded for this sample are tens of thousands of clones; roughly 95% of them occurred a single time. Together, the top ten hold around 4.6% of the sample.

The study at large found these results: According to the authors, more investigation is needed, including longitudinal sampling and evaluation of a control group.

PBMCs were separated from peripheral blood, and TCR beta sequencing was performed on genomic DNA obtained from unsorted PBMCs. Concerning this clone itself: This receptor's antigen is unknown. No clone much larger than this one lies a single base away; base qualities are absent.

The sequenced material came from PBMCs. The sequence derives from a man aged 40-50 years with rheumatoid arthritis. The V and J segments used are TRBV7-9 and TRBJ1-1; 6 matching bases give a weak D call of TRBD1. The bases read TGTGCCAGCACCTCGGACAGAATGAACACTGAAGCTTTCTTT. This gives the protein CASTSDRMNTEAFF.